This paragraph reports one T cell receptor beta chain. Antigen: not known. The source of the sample is a study of OX40 agonist ivuxolimab in advanced cancers. Study in general: Patients received ivuxolimab, an intravenous treatment, every 2 weeks at 0.01 to 10 mg/kg. The study's findings and limits: Low clonal expansion, among the lowest seen, marked partial responders at 0.1-3.0 mg/kg.

With 2 bases removed from V and 6 bases from J, the gap between germline ends came to 8 bases. The germline CDR1 and CDR2 sequences are MNHEY and SMNVEV (reference sequence). The CDR3 covers 12 residues. Assay used: immunoSEQ multiplex PCR; TCRdb lists only in-frame clones, some missing. Here the sample spans approximately 91,000 clones, about 86% being singletons. Sampling of blood occurred at baseline, cycle 4 day 1, and cycle 7 day 1. The source was CD4+ or CD8+ T cells sorted from blood, collected in a trial of the OX40 agonist ivuxolimab. This TCR was sampled from an adult with an advanced solid tumor such as melanoma, head and neck, liver or kidney cancer. The chain has TRBV27 and TRBJ2-7; possibly TRBD1 or TRBD2 for D (6 bases each). CDR3 sequence (DNA): TGTGCCAGCAGTTTAGAGGGGGGCGAGCAGTACTTC. Protein product: CASSLEGGEQYF.